Presented here are 28 T cell receptor beta chains from one specimen sequenced in a study of T cell responses to AZD1222 COVID-19 vaccine (dated by TCRdb to about 2021). The library relied on the immunoSEQ multiplex PCR assay. TCRdb carries this immuneACCESS record with in-frame sequences only. Its versions omit some clonotypes, under half of them owing to an unresolved V gene in the studies checked, with the rest unexplained. The sample table holds 70,000 to 90,000 clones, of which roughly 90% were seen once. The ten largest clones capture around 2.2% of the sample. The time point tag for this specimen amounts to: baseline before first vaccination. The source material was peripheral blood, sampled on day 0 of AZD1222 vaccination. The source of these receptors is an adult in good health.

The genes are TRBV3-1 (or the pseudogene TRBV3-2) and TRBJ1-6, with TRBD1 matching over 9 bases. CDR3 length: 15 amino acids. V trimming: 7 bases; J trimming: 7 bases; junction bases outside the gene matches: 8. Looked up from germline, CDR1 is LGHDT and CDR2 is YNNKEL (reference sequence). The CDR3 DNA is TGTGCCAGCAAACCAGGAGGGACAGGGAATTCACCCCTCCACTTT. Protein sequence: CASKPGGTGNSPLHF.

This sequence joins TRBV6-5 and TRBJ2-7; weak D call: TRBD2 (6 bases). The V gene lost 2 bases and the J gene lost 6 bases, with 11 bases spanning the gap. The length of the CDR3 is 13 residues. Germline loops: CDR1 MNHEY, CDR2 SVGAGI. The CDR3 loop is CASSYGGFREQYF. CDR3 nucleotides: TGTGCCAGCAGTTACGGGGGGTTTCGCGAGCAGTACTTC.

J is TRBJ2-7 and V is TRBV29-1; tentatively, D is TRBD2 (6 bases). Trimming stripped 0 bases from V and 5 bases from J, with 17 bases between. This CDR3 region has 15 residues. CDR1 SQVTM and CDR2 ANQGSEA come from the germline V gene. The CDR3 DNA sequence: TGCAGCGTTGAAGAAGAGGGAGGAAAGGGCCACGAGCAGTACTTC. Protein sequence: CSVEEEGGKGHEQYF.

Details on this clone: At one boundary the junction diverges from the germline segment, which might be a read error. The chain links TRBV5-1 to TRBJ2-7; D is perhaps TRBD2 (6 bases). CDR3 size: 14 residues. Germline CDR1 reads SGHRS; CDR2 reads YFSETQ. CDR3: CASSLSGTALGGHF. CDR3 nucleotides: TGCGCCAGCAGCCTGTCTGGGACTGCTCTCGGCGGGCACTTC.

The CDR3 sequence is CASSEGSASKNIQYF. CDR3 DNA: TGTGCCAGCAGTGAAGGGAGTGCCTCCAAAAACATTCAGTACTTC. The chain couples TRBV6-4 to TRBJ2-4; perhaps TRBD2 as D (5 bases). V lost 3 bases and J lost 2, with 11 bases in between. The CDR3 has 15 residues. CDR1 MRHNA and CDR2 SNTAGT come from the germline V gene.

The J gene is TRBJ1-5, the V gene TRBV6-5, with D unresolved. The CDR3 is 15 amino acids. The V end lost 6 bases, the J end lost 0 bases, and 12 bases lay between the germline ends. Germline V gene lookup returns CDR1 MNHEY and CDR2 SVGAGI. CDR3 residues: CASSRTTDSNQPQHF. CDR3 coding DNA: TGTGCCAGCAGCCGCACCACAGATAGCAATCAGCCCCAGCATTTT.

The chain links TRBV6-2 or TRBV6-3 to TRBJ2-6; the D gene could be TRBD1 or TRBD2 (5 bases each). Per germline, CDR1 MNHEY and CDR2 SVGEGT. V dropped 5 bases and J dropped 0 bases, with 8 bases sitting between them. CDR3 size: 15 residues. CDR3 amino acids: CASSGGNSGANVLTF. In DNA, the CDR3 is TGTGCCAGCAGTGGGGGAAACTCTGGGGCCAACGTCCTGACTTTC.

This clone was seen only once. The V call is TRBV7-9, the J call TRBJ2-6, with a tentative D call TRBD2 (6 bases). CDR1 is SEHNR and CDR2 is FQNEAQ in the germline V gene (reference sequence). The CDR3 spans 15 residues. V was clipped by 3 bases and J by 3 bases, with 9 bases between them. DNA for the CDR3: TGTGCCAGCAGCTTTTGGGGAGGTGGGGCCAACGTCCTGACTTTC. It yields the protein CASSFWGGGANVLTF.

The rearrangement links TRBV19 to TRBJ1-2; no clear D gene. Germline V gene sequence: CDR1 LNHDA, CDR2 SQIVND (reference sequence). V lost 0 bases and J lost 5, with 7 bases in between. The CDR3 is made up of 13 amino acids. CDR3 DNA sequence: TGTGCCAGTAGTATAGATAAAGGGTATGGCTACACCTTC. Translating gives CASSIDKGYGYTF.

This chain uses TRBV6-4 with TRBJ2-1; 12 nucleotides agree with TRBD2. Germline loops: CDR1 MRHNA, CDR2 SNTAGT. The CDR3 is made up of 17 amino acids. V lost 8 bases and J lost 0; bases outside the gene matches: 8. The chain's CDR3 is CASAGTSGRSSYNEQFF. The CDR3 DNA reads TGTGCCAGCGCCGGGACTAGCGGGCGGAGCTCCTACAATGAGCAGTTCTTC.

The rearrangement joins TRBV11-2 to TRBJ1-2; weak D call: TRBD1 (5 bases). This CDR3 comprises 15 residues. Germline CDR1 is SGHAT and CDR2 is FQNNGV. The V end was cut by 0 bases, the J end by 6 bases, with 14 bases between. This CDR3 is CASSLELGRVNGYTF. The CDR3 DNA reads TGTGCCAGCAGCTTAGAGTTGGGCAGGGTAAATGGCTACACCTTC.

The CDR3 loop is CASRLSGGNYGYTF. The DNA of the CDR3 is TGTGCCAGCAGACTTTCAGGGGGCAACTATGGCTACACCTTC. The rearrangement links TRBV6-5 to TRBJ1-2, with 8 nucleotides matching TRBD1. The CDR3 covers 14 residues. Trimming at V came to 6 bases and at J to 2 bases, leaving 5 bases not matched to a gene. CDR1 is MNHEY and CDR2 is SVGAGI in the germline V gene.

Concerning this clone itself: Other DNA sequences of this sample code for an identical CDR3. This chain joins TRBV5-8 and TRBJ1-2; unclear D gene. Trimming pared 4 bases from V and 2 bases from J, leaving 6 bases between. The CDR3 runs to 12 residues. The germline V gene encodes CDR1 SGHTS and CDR2 YDEGEE. DNA for the CDR3: TGTGCCAGCAGCAGGGCCAACTATGGCTACACCTTC. This translates into CASSRANYGYTF.

The chain couples TRBV19 to TRBJ1-2, with D tentatively TRBD1 (6 bases). In germline, CDR1 is LNHDA, CDR2 SQIVND (reference sequence). Between the trimmed V and J ends, which lost 2 bases and 2 bases, there was a span of 12 bases. The CDR3 totals 15 residues. In DNA, the CDR3 is TGTGCCAGTAGTATACCCAGGGGCCAAAACTATGGCTACACCTTC. Residues: CASSIPRGQNYGYTF.

The chain recombines TRBV20-1 with TRBJ1-5; D is possibly TRBD1 (6 bases). V was pared by 3 bases and J by 9 bases, with 21 bases between. This CDR3 is 15 amino acids long. Germline loops: CDR1 DFQATT, CDR2 SNEGSKA (reference sequence). CDR3 loop: CSASAAGGQSSPQHF. CDR3 nucleotides: TGCAGTGCTAGTGCGGCTGGGGGACAATCATCGCCCCAGCATTTT.

The rearrangement joins TRBV2 to TRBJ1-2, with 7 bases matching TRBD1. J gave up 2 bases and V 6 bases, and 3 bases lay outside the gene matches. This CDR3 is built from 13 residues. Germline V lookup: CDR1 SNHLY, CDR2 FYNNEI. This CDR3 reads CASRSDRNYGYTF. The CDR3 DNA reads as TGTGCCAGCAGATCGGACAGGAACTATGGCTACACCTTC. Combining the CDR3 with reference TRBV2 and TRBJ1-2 gives the whole variable domain EPEVTQTPSHQVTQMGQEVILRCVPISNHLYFYWYRQILGQKVEFLVSFYNNEISEKSEIFDDQFSVERPDGSNFTLKIRSTKLEDSAMYFCASRSDRNYGYTFGSGTRLTVV.

This chain joins TRBV19 and TRBJ1-4, with a possible D match to TRBD1 (6 bases). This CDR3 comprises 15 residues. V was clipped by 3 bases and J by 6 bases, with 14 bases between them. Per germline, CDR1 LNHDA and CDR2 SQIVND (reference sequence). The CDR3: CASSIAGRTDEKLFF. The CDR3 DNA follows: TGTGCCAGTAGTATCGCGGGGAGGACAGATGAAAAACTGTTTTTT.

This clone has only one observation. This rearrangement joins TRBV9 to TRBJ2-2; D may match TRBD1 or TRBD2 (6 bases each). This CDR3 region has 14 residues. Germline-derived CDR1 and CDR2 are SGDLS and YYNGEE. Trimming left V 2 bases short and J 7 bases short, with 12 bases between. DNA for the CDR3: TGTGCCAGCAGCGTCGGGGGCATTGGCGGGGAGCTGTTTTTT. Protein product: CASSVGGIGGELFF. Full variable domain (rest looked up from reference TRBV9 and TRBJ2-2): DSGVTQTPKHLITATGQRVTLRCSPRSGDLSVYWYQQSLDQGLQFLIQYYNGEERAKGNILERFSAQQFPDLHSELNLSSLELGDSALYFCASSVGGIGGELFFGEGSRLTVL.

This clone was recorded only once. The chain uses TRBV5-1 and TRBJ1-2; D gene ambiguous. CDR3 length: 14 amino acids. V shed 1 base and J shed 2 bases, with 9 bases lying between them. Per the germline V gene, CDR1 is SGHRS and CDR2 is YFSETQ. CDR3: CASSLFAANYGYTF. In DNA form, the CDR3 reads TGCGCCAGCAGCTTGTTCGCAGCCAACTATGGCTACACCTTC.

The chain recombines TRBV6-2 or TRBV6-3 with TRBJ2-2, with D perhaps matching TRBD1 (5 bases). Per germline, CDR1 MNHEY and CDR2 SVGEGT. The CDR3 spans 13 residues. The V gene lost 6 bases and the J gene lost 6 bases, with 11 bases spanning the gap. CDR3 amino acids: CASSTTVPGELFF. CDR3 DNA: TGTGCCAGCAGCACGACAGTTCCCGGGGAGCTGTTTTTT.

V gene TRBV11-3 combines with J gene TRBJ2-1; 7 nucleotides align to TRBD2. V lost 0 bases and J lost 5; bases outside the gene matches: 1. Germline CDR1 SGHNT, CDR2 YENEEA. The CDR3 has 14 amino acids. The CDR3 sequence is CASSLDRGDNEQFF. Written as DNA, the CDR3 is TGTGCCAGCAGCTTAGATCGGGGGGACAATGAGCAGTTCTTC.

V usage is TRBV4-1 and J usage is TRBJ2-7; 7 bases agree with TRBD2. The germline CDR1 and CDR2 sequences are MGHRA and YSYEKL. This CDR3 has 15 amino acids. With 0 bases clipped from V and 3 bases from J, the junction kept 5 bases outside the gene matches. CDR3 DNA: TGCGCCAGCAGCCAAGATAGGACTAGGGGCTACGAGCAGTACTTC. This gives the protein CASSQDRTRGYEQYF.

The genes are TRBV29-1 and TRBJ2-4; possibly TRBD2 for D (6 bases). Trimming shortened V by 7 bases and J by 0 bases, and 10 bases separated the two germline ends. The CDR3 totals 13 residues. CDR1 and CDR2 (germline): SQVTM, ANQGSEA. The CDR3: CSAGEVAKNIQYF. The CDR3 DNA sequence: TGCAGCGCGGGGGAGGTAGCCAAAAACATTCAGTACTTC.

The chain has TRBV3-1 (or the pseudogene TRBV3-2) and TRBJ1-2, with TRBD1 identical over 8 bases. The germline CDR1 and CDR2 sequences are LGHDT and YNNKEL (reference sequence). There are 13 residues in the CDR3. The ends lost 6 bases at V and 6 bases at J; junction bases unmatched: 6. Here the CDR3 DNA reads TGTGCCAGCAGGCTCGGACAGGGAGATGGCTACACCTTC. Amino acids: CASRLGQGDGYTF.

This clone has just a few counts. DNA of the CDR3: TGTGCCAGCAGTCCTAGGGGGCTCACTAATGAAAAACTGTTTTTT. Translating gives CASSPRGLTNEKLFF. The chain has TRBV6-5 and TRBJ1-4, with 7 bases matching TRBD1. This CDR3 spans 15 amino acids. Germline lookup yields CDR1 MNHEY and CDR2 SVGAGI. V lost 5 bases and J lost 2; bases outside the gene matches: 5.

The count of this clone is one. The V gene is TRBV19, the J gene TRBJ1-6, with 11 bases lining up with TRBD1. Trimming removed 6 bases from V and 7 bases from J; junction bases left unmatched: 5. Germline lookup yields CDR1 LNHDA and CDR2 SQIVND (reference sequence). The CDR3 runs 15 residues. CDR3 nucleotide sequence: TGTGCCAGTAGCGCCCGGGACAGGGGGAATTCACCCCTCCACTTT. This codes for CASSARDRGNSPLHF.

This chain connects TRBV7-2 to TRBJ2-7; the match to TRBD1 covers 8 bases. J was trimmed by 7 bases and V by 5 bases; bases with no gene match: 10. In germline, CDR1 is SGHTA, CDR2 FQGNSA. CDR3 length: 14 residues. The CDR3 loop is CASSPRGPPREQYF. The DNA of the CDR3 is TGTGCCAGCAGCCCCAGGGGGCCCCCTAGAGAGCAGTACTTC.

The gene calls are TRBV4-3 and TRBJ1-1, with D perhaps matching TRBD1 (6 bases). The CDR3 runs to 14 residues. Trimming took 1 base from V and 10 from J, leaving 16 bases between them. Germline assignment: CDR1 LGHNA and CDR2 YSLEER. CDR3 loop: CASSQALGGRGAFF. The CDR3 DNA sequence: TGCGCCAGCAGCCAAGCCCTGGGGGGCCGGGGAGCTTTCTTT.